This T cell receptor beta chain was retrieved from a study of T cell responses to AZD1222 COVID-19 vaccine. Study-level points and caveats: The sample set comprised mostly white British donors with more females, and clonal diversity was possibly underestimated.

Note on this clone: Antigen unknown.

Repertoires were generated with immunoSEQ multiplex PCR, while TCRdb's copy carries only in-frame clones and drops some. The sample includes about 100,000 clones, roughly 84% of them seen just once. The CDR3 contains 18 residues. V lost 10 bases, J lost 0 bases, and 25 bases lay in between. The germline V gene encodes CDR1 LNHDA and CDR2 SQIVND (reference sequence). The clonotype comes from an adult in good health. The gene calls are TRBV19 and TRBJ1-3; no firm D call. Sample: peripheral blood, taken on day 0 of AZD1222 vaccination. CDR3 DNA: TGTGCCACCCGCACCTCCCCAGAGAGACTCTACTCTGGAAACACCATATATTTT. Translated, it gives CATRTSPERLYSGNTIYF.